A selection of T cell receptor beta chains follows, all from one sample in a study of blood T cell repertoires in COVID-19. Assay: immunoSEQ multiplex PCR; the TCRdb copy retains only in-frame clones and omits some. The sample has roughly 92,000 clones, roughly 84% seen once. The sequenced sample consisted of peripheral blood. The receptors originated from a woman at least 80 years old with acute or convalescent COVID-19. Both conserved end residues are trimmed from each CDR3. Fields, in order: clone size, J gene, V gene, CDR3 length, CDR3 protein. Clone size appears in some rows only: once, few, many, or a class for an expanded clone.

clone_size: NA; j_call: TRBJ2-1; v_call: TRBV27; cdr3_length: 11; cdr3_aa: ASKRGIMDEQF
clone_size: once; j_call: TRBJ2-1; v_call: TRBV6-4; cdr3_length: 13; cdr3_aa: ASSVLAGAGNEQF
clone_size: NA; j_call: TRBJ1-1; v_call: TRBV5-1; cdr3_length: 14; cdr3_aa: ASSLAGQGPYTEAF
clone_size: NA; j_call: TRBJ2-7; v_call: TRBV9; cdr3_length: 11; cdr3_aa: ASSVDSSYEQY
clone_size: NA; j_call: TRBJ2-3; v_call: TRBV3-1/TRBV3-2; cdr3_length: 14; cdr3_aa: ASSRRLAGGYDTQY
clone_size: NA; j_call: TRBJ1-1; v_call: TRBV5-1; cdr3_length: 11; cdr3_aa: ASSLGGFPEAF
clone_size: once; j_call: TRBJ2-7; v_call: TRBV3-1/TRBV3-2; cdr3_length: 12; cdr3_aa: ASSQHRSSYEQY
clone_size: NA; j_call: TRBJ2-7; v_call: TRBV5-1; cdr3_length: 12; cdr3_aa: ATTPDTNSYEQY
clone_size: once; j_call: TRBJ1-6; v_call: TRBV7-8; cdr3_length: 16; cdr3_aa: ASSLDARQSSYNSPLH
clone_size: NA; j_call: TRBJ1-1; v_call: TRBV19; cdr3_length: 12; cdr3_aa: ASRGQGANTEAF
clone_size: few; j_call: TRBJ2-3; v_call: TRBV19; cdr3_length: 12; cdr3_aa: ASSTSGGSDTQY
clone_size: NA; j_call: TRBJ1-4; v_call: TRBV9; cdr3_length: 14; cdr3_aa: ASSVGGGRSNEKLF
clone_size: NA; j_call: TRBJ1-5; v_call: TRBV19; cdr3_length: 14; cdr3_aa: ASSIGGRGDNQPQH
clone_size: NA; j_call: TRBJ2-1; v_call: TRBV5-1; cdr3_length: 14; cdr3_aa: ASSLIMAGGGYEQF
clone_size: NA; j_call: TRBJ1-3; v_call: TRBV5-1; cdr3_length: 12; cdr3_aa: ASRRTGPGNTIY
clone_size: NA; j_call: TRBJ2-7; v_call: TRBV9; cdr3_length: 12; cdr3_aa: ASSVGAGAAEQY
clone_size: NA; j_call: TRBJ1-5; v_call: TRBV18; cdr3_length: 12; cdr3_aa: ASSPGGHSEPQH
clone_size: NA; j_call: TRBJ1-6; v_call: TRBV2; cdr3_length: 13; cdr3_aa: ASSLGGGLHSPLH
clone_size: NA; j_call: TRBJ2-7; v_call: TRBV6-6; cdr3_length: 14; cdr3_aa: ASSYPRTRSIYEQY
clone_size: NA; j_call: TRBJ2-1; v_call: TRBV7-3; cdr3_length: 15; cdr3_aa: ASSLTLVGQGFDEQF
clone_size: NA; j_call: TRBJ1-5; v_call: TRBV19; cdr3_length: 12; cdr3_aa: ASSPPGGRQPQH
clone_size: NA; j_call: TRBJ1-1; v_call: TRBV6-4; cdr3_length: 16; cdr3_aa: ASSAHRQVPVQNTEAF
clone_size: NA; j_call: TRBJ2-1; v_call: TRBV3-1/TRBV3-2; cdr3_length: 14; cdr3_aa: ASSQVGGATYNEQF
clone_size: many; j_call: TRBJ1-6; v_call: TRBV5-1; cdr3_length: 11; cdr3_aa: ASNDGGNSPLH
clone_size: NA; j_call: TRBJ1-6; v_call: TRBV4-2; cdr3_length: 13; cdr3_aa: ASRRQGAEFSPLH
clone_size: NA; j_call: TRBJ2-2; v_call: TRBV9; cdr3_length: 14; cdr3_aa: ASSVETSLNTGELF
clone_size: NA; j_call: TRBJ2-3; v_call: TRBV5-1; cdr3_length: 16; cdr3_aa: ASSKIRSGGIGTDTQY
clone_size: NA; j_call: TRBJ2-1; v_call: TRBV6-2/TRBV6-3; cdr3_length: 14; cdr3_aa: ASSTISPTDYNEQF
clone_size: NA; j_call: TRBJ2-1; v_call: TRBV5-4; cdr3_length: 13; cdr3_aa: ASRLGTSGRGEQF
clone_size: NA; j_call: TRBJ2-1; v_call: TRBV9; cdr3_length: 11; cdr3_aa: ASSAPGSNEQF
clone_size: NA; j_call: TRBJ2-5; v_call: TRBV19; cdr3_length: 14; cdr3_aa: ASSTRGALGFGTQY
clone_size: NA; j_call: TRBJ1-5; v_call: TRBV7-9; cdr3_length: 12; cdr3_aa: ASSSDSSNQPQH
clone_size: NA; j_call: TRBJ1-1; v_call: TRBV5-4; cdr3_length: 13; cdr3_aa: ASSDRQGLNTEAF
clone_size: few; j_call: TRBJ1-2; v_call: TRBV5-1; cdr3_length: 13; cdr3_aa: ASSRATGGPYGYT
clone_size: NA; j_call: TRBJ2-5; v_call: TRBV6-5; cdr3_length: 13; cdr3_aa: ASGPSGRDVETQY
clone_size: NA; j_call: TRBJ2-2; v_call: TRBV9; cdr3_length: 11; cdr3_aa: ASSVAPDGELF
clone_size: once; j_call: TRBJ1-6; v_call: TRBV7-9; cdr3_length: 13; cdr3_aa: ASSLGRGKNSPLH
clone_size: NA; j_call: TRBJ2-3; v_call: TRBV5-4; cdr3_length: 16; cdr3_aa: ASSLVGQGRWGVDTQY
clone_size: NA; j_call: TRBJ2-1; v_call: TRBV10-1; cdr3_length: 11; cdr3_aa: ASSGLGGNEQF
clone_size: few; j_call: TRBJ2-2; v_call: TRBV9; cdr3_length: 12; cdr3_aa: ASSVQGETGELF
clone_size: NA; j_call: TRBJ1-1; v_call: TRBV11-1; cdr3_length: 11; cdr3_aa: ASSLARNTEAF
clone_size: NA; j_call: TRBJ2-1; v_call: TRBV12-5; cdr3_length: 16; cdr3_aa: ASGLGSGAGAKNNEQF
clone_size: once; j_call: TRBJ2-7; v_call: TRBV2; cdr3_length: 12; cdr3_aa: ASRPRQGFYEQY
clone_size: NA; j_call: TRBJ2-3; v_call: TRBV11-2; cdr3_length: 14; cdr3_aa: ASSLTRGAGADTQY